The clone carrying this TCR beta chain was seen only once. The target antigen is unknown. Sorting of CD4+ naive, central memory, regulatory and stem cell-like memory cells was performed via CD45RO/CCR7/CD25/CD127/CD95/CD27. CDR3 size: 14 residues. Losses at the gene ends were 2 bases for V and 4 bases for J; bases not matched to a gene: 4. From germline, CDR1 is KGHSH and CDR2 LQKENI. The entry originates in a study of beta chain features in type 1 diabetes. Study findings and constraints: High TCR expression in some cells could lead to their over-representation in cDNA sequencing.

The entirety of the isolated RNA underwent reverse transcription, so expressed TCRB transcripts were sequenced. Data came from immunoSEQ multiplex PCR; TCRdb stores just in-frame clones and leaves some out. The table has about 150,000 clones, under 60% seen once; the top ten hold under 0.45%. The sequence was collected from a young man in good health. The material sequenced was Tregs from blood. J is TRBJ1-2 and V is TRBV18; 7 nucleotides agree with TRBD1. CDR3 in DNA: TGTGCCAGCTCACCAGAGGGGGCGAGCTATGGCTACACCTTC. It codes for CASSPEGASYGYTF. Full variable domain (missing parts from reference TRBV18 and TRBJ1-2): NAGVMQNPRHLVRRRGQEARLRCSPMKGHSHVYWYRQLPEEGLKFMVYLQKENIIDESGMPKERFSAEFPKEGPSILRIQQVVRGDSAAYFCASSPEGASYGYTFGSGTRLTVV.